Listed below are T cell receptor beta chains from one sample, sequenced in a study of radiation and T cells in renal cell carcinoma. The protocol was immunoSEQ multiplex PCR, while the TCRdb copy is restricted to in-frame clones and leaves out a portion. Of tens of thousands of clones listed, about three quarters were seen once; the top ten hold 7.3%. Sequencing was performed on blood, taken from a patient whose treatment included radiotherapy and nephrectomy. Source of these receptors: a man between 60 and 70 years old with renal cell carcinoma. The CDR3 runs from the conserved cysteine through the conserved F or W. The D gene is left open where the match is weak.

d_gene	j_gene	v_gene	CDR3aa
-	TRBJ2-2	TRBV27	CASSLVGRIVATGELFF
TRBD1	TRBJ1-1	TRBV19	CASSMGTGQGNTEAFF
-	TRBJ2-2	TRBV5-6	CASSLPLGEGETGELFF
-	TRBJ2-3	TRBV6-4	CASSDSLGGGKQYF
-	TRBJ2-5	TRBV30	CAWSVLGETQYF
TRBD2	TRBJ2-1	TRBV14	CASSPSSGSWNEQFF
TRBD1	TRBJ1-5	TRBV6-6	CASEGDRGPKPQHF
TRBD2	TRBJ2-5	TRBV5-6	CASSRPGGAQETQYF
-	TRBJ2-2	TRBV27	CASKLVGRQANTGELFF
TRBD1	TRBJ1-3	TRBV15	CATSDRGGANGNTIYF
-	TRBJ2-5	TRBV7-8	CASSLLSYQETQYF
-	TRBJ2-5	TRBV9	CASSDQETQYF
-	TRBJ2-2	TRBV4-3	CASSPSGRPGELFF
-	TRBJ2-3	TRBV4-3	CASSQEFTLDTQYF
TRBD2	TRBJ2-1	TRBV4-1	CASSQERREGQNEQFF
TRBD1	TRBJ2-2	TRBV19	CASSIGQGDTGELFF
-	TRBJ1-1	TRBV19	CASSREDRMDTEAFF
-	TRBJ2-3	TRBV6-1	CASREGLGGGVDTQYF
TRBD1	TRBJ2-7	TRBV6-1	CASSETGTGASYEQYF
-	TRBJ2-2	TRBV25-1	CASSDSALRVTGELFF
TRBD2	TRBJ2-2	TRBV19	CASSKAGGPAGELFF
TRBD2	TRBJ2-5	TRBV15	CATSRATSGIVETQYF
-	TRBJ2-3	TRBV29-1	CSVERQSNFKIYF
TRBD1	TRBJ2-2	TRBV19	CASSFRTGARTGELFF
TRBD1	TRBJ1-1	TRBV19	CASSDPGQRPEAFF
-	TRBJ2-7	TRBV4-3	CASSQGYLEVVDEQYF
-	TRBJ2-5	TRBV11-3	CASSWRGMEETQYF